This T cell receptor beta chain was identified during a study of T cell responses to AZD1222 COVID-19 vaccine. Study-wide results and caveats: The donors showed a predominance of white British ancestry and of females, with possible underestimation of clonal diversity. None of the repertoires were sampled until the peak T cell response had passed.

About this clone: What it binds is not known.

Germline V gene lookup returns CDR1 MNHEY and CDR2 SMNVEV (reference sequence). V shed 0 bases and J shed 5 bases, with 4 bases lying between them. This CDR3 comprises 12 residues. The assay was immunoSEQ multiplex PCR, and TCRdb's table has in-frame clones only and misses some. The table shows approximately 100,000 clones, with approximately 91% occurring only once. Sequenced here: peripheral blood, sampled on day 0 of AZD1222 vaccination. This clonotype was sampled from an adult in good health. This rearrangement joins TRBV27 to TRBJ2-5; D is ambiguous. This CDR3 reads CASSLSGETQYF. CDR3 in DNA: TGTGCCAGCAGTTTATCCGGCGAGACCCAGTACTTC.